This T cell receptor beta chain stems from a study of PD-1 blockade in mismatch repair-deficient tumors. Notes on the study in general: Tumor-resident clones, often undetectable pretreatment in blood, expanded then contracted after pembrolizumab.

Data came from immunoSEQ multiplex PCR; TCRdb stores just in-frame clones and leaves some out. This table has about 25,000 clones, approximately 88% appearing once. PCR or immunohistochemistry showed mismatch repair deficiency in every enrolled patient. TCRs were sequenced from a few patients responding to pembrolizumab. This clone was counted once. What it binds is not known. In germline, CDR1 is GTSNPN, CDR2 SVGIG (reference sequence). V was pared by 3 bases and J by 4 bases, with 7 bases of the junction left unmatched. This CDR3 spans 14 amino acids. The sequences come from PBMCs, collected before pembrolizumab treatment. The receptor was isolated from an adult with mismatch repair-deficient cancer. The gene calls are TRBV30 and TRBJ1-2; the match to TRBD1 covers 8 bases. The CDR3, as DNA: TGTGCCTGGAGGGACAGGGACTCACTCTATGGCTACACCTTC. Encoded protein: CAWRDRDSLYGYTF.